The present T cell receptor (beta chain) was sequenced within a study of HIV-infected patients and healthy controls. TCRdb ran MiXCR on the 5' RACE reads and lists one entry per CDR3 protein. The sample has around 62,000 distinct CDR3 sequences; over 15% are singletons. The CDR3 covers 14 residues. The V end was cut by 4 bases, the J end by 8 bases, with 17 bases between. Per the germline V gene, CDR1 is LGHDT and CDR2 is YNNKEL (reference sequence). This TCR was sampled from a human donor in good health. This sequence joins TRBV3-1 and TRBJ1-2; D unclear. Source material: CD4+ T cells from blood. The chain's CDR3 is CASSPNNGPGGYTF. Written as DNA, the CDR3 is TGTGCCAGCAGCCCGAATAATGGACCAGGAGGCTACACCTTC.